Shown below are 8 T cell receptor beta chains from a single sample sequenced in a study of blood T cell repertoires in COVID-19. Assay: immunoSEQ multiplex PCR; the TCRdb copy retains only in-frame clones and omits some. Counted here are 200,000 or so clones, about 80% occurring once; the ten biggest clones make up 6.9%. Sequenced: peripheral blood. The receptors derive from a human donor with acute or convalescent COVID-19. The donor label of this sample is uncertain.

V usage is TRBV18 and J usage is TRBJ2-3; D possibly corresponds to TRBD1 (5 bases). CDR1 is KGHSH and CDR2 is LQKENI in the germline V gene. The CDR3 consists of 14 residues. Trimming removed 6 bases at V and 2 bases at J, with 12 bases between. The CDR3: CASSQFGATDTQYF. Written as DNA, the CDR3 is TGTGCCAGCTCTCAATTTGGGGCCACAGATACGCAGTATTTT.

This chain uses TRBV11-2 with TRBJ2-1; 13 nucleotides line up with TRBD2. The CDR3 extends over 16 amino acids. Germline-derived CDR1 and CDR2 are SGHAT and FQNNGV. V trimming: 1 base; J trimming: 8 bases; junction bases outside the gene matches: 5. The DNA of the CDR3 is TGTGCCAGCAGCTTAGTCGGACTAGCGGGAGTTGATGAGCAGTTCTTC. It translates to CASSLVGLAGVDEQFF.

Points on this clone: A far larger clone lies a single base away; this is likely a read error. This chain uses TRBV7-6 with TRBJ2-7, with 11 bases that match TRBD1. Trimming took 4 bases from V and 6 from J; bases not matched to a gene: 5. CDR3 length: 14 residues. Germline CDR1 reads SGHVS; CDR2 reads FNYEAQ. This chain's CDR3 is CASSSPGQGGEQYF. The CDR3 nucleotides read TGTGCCAGCAGCTCGCCGGGACAGGGGGGCGAGCAGTACTTC.

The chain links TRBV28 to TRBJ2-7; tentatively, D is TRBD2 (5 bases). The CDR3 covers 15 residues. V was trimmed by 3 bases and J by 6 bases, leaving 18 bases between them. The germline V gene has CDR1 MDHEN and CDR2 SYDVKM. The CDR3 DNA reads TGTGCCAGCAGTTTGGCGGGTGGGGAATCGGGCGAGCAGTACTTC. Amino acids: CASSLAGGESGEQYF.

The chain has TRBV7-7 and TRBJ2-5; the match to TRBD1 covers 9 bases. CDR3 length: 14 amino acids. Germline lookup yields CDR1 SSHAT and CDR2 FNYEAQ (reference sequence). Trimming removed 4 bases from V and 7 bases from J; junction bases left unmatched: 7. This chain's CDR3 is CASSSRQGVGTQYF. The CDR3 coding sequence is TGTGCCAGCAGCTCCCGACAGGGGGTTGGGACCCAGTACTTC.

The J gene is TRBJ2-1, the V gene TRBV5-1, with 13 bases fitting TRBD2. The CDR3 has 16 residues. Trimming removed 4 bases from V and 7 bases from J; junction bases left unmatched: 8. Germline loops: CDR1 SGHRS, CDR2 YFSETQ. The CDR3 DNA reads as TGCGCCAGCAGCCCACAAGGACTAGCGGGAGCGAATGAGCAGTTCTTC. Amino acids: CASSPQGLAGANEQFF.

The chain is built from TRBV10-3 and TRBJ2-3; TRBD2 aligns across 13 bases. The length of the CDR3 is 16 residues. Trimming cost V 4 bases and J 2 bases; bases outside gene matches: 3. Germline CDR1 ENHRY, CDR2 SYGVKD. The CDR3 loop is CAISAGLAGTTDTQYF. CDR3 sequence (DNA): TGTGCCATCAGTGCGGGACTAGCGGGGACCACAGATACGCAGTATTTT.

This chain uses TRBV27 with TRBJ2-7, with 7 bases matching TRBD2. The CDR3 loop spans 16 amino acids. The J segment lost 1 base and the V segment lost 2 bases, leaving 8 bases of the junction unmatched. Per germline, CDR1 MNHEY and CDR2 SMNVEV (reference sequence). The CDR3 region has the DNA TGTGCCAGCAGTTTAATCGGCGGGAGTGGATCCTACGAGCAGTACTTC. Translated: CASSLIGGSGSYEQYF.